This entry features one T cell receptor beta chain sequence. Its specificity is unknown. The study profiled TCR beta VDJ and CDR3 using genomic DNA as template. TCRdb called the reads again in MiXCR, with one record for every CDR3 protein. The sample has a few hundred thousand distinct CDR3 sequences; roughly 57% are singletons. This record comes from a study of CD8+CD57+ T cells in acquired aplastic anemia. Study-wide results and limits: Patients and controls shared approximately 28 CD8+ CDR3 sequences. With respect to CD8+ Simpson's diversity, patients and controls did not differ significantly.

CDR3 length: 12 residues. Germline CDR1 reads DFQATT; CDR2 reads SNEGSKA (reference sequence). The V gene lost 6 bases and the J gene lost 0 bases, with 7 bases spanning the gap. Sequenced sample: sorted CD4+, CD8+, or CD8+CD57+ T cells (not recorded which) from PBMCs. The TCR sequence derives from a human donor in good health. This chain joins TRBV20-1 and TRBJ2-3; D perhaps matches TRBD2 (5 bases). CDR3 residues: CSARESTDTQYF. CDR3 sequence (DNA): TGCAGTGCAAGGGAGAGCACAGATACGCAGTATTTT.